The 15 T cell receptor beta chains below all came from one sample that was sequenced in a study of blood T cell repertoires in COVID-19. Method: immunoSEQ multiplex PCR; TCRdb's copy keeps in-frame clones and lacks some. The sample includes about 80,000 clones, around 80% of them seen just once. Material for sequencing was peripheral blood. These receptors all stem from a woman between 70 and 85 years old with acute or convalescent COVID-19.

This clone appeared once. The chain joins TRBV5-5 to TRBJ1-2, with TRBD1 matching over 10 bases. The CDR3 is made up of 16 amino acids. Germline V CDR1 and CDR2: SGHKS, YYEKEE (reference sequence). Trimming cost V 0 bases and J 2 bases; bases outside gene matches: 4. This chain's CDR3 is CASSLGLGQGNYGYTF. The CDR3 region has the DNA TGTGCCAGCAGCTTGGGACTGGGACAGGGGAACTATGGCTACACCTTC.

The genes are TRBV5-5 and TRBJ2-1; 10 bases align to TRBD1. The CDR3 length is 17 residues. J gave up 7 bases and V 0 bases, and 10 bases lay outside the gene matches. Germline lookup yields CDR1 SGHKS and CDR2 YYEKEE (reference sequence). The CDR3 reads CASSLGGTGVPMNEQFF. In DNA, the CDR3 is TGTGCCAGCAGCTTGGGGGGGACAGGGGTTCCTATGAATGAGCAGTTCTTC. The whole variable domain, filled in from reference TRBV5-5 and TRBJ2-1, reads DAGVTQSPTHLIKTRGQQVTLRCSPISGHKSVSWYQQVLGQGPQFIFQYYEKEERGRGNFPDRFSARQFPNYSSELNVNALLLGDSALYLCASSLGGTGVPMNEQFFGPGTRLTVL.

The genes are TRBV10-2 and TRBJ2-2, with D possibly TRBD2 on 6 matching bases. Trimming cost V 0 bases and J 0 bases, with 11 bases left between them. This CDR3 contains 17 residues. The V gene's germline CDR1 is WSHSY and CDR2 SAAADI. CDR3 region: CASSESLGGTNTGELFF. In nucleotides, the CDR3 is TGCGCCAGCAGTGAGTCCCTGGGGGGAACGAACACCGGGGAGCTGTTTTTT.

This sequence joins TRBV4-1 and TRBJ1-2; no clear D. The V gene lost 3 bases and the J gene lost 4 bases, with 9 bases spanning the gap. Germline V lookup: CDR1 MGHRA, CDR2 YSYEKL. The CDR3 runs to 13 residues. The CDR3 sequence is CASSHLNSYGYTF. In DNA form, the CDR3 reads TGCGCCAGCAGCCATCTTAACTCCTATGGCTACACCTTC.

The sample holds one count of this clone. The chain couples TRBV13 to TRBJ2-2, with 12 bases identical to TRBD2. Unmatched junction bases numbered 5, after V lost 4 bases and J lost 5 bases. In germline, CDR1 is PRHDT, CDR2 FYEKMQ (reference sequence). CDR3 length: 16 amino acids. The CDR3 DNA sequence: TGTGCCAGCAGCTCTAGCGGGAGGGCCGGAACCGGGGAGCTGTTTTTT. Its protein is CASSSSGRAGTGELFF.

The gene calls are TRBV3-1 (or the pseudogene TRBV3-2) and TRBJ2-3, with D possibly matching TRBD2 (6 bases). With 4 bases removed from V and 2 bases from J, the gap between germline ends came to 13 bases. The CDR3 sequence is 15 residues long. Germline V gene lookup returns CDR1 LGHDT and CDR2 YNNKEL (reference sequence). In DNA form, the CDR3 reads TGTGCCAGCAGCCCACGCTGGGACTTCACAGATACGCAGTATTTT. This sequence encodes CASSPRWDFTDTQYF.

The chain links TRBV3-1 (or the pseudogene TRBV3-2) to TRBJ2-2; no reliable D call. Per the germline V gene, CDR1 is LGHDT and CDR2 is YNNKEL (reference sequence). This CDR3 has 13 amino acids. V shed 4 bases and J shed 1 base, with 4 bases lying between them. CDR3 sequence reads: CASSPGNTGELFF. CDR3 DNA: TGTGCCAGCAGCCCGGGGAACACCGGGGAGCTGTTTTTT.

About this clone itself: The sample contains more than one DNA sequence encoding this CDR3. The gene calls are TRBV6-5 and TRBJ2-5; 7 positions agree with TRBD2. J lost 2 bases, V lost 0 bases, and 0 bases had no gene match. This CDR3 spans 14 amino acids. The V gene's germline CDR1 is MNHEY and CDR2 SVGAGI. The CDR3 sequence: CASSYSGGQETQYF. The CDR3 region has the DNA TGTGCCAGCAGTTACTCGGGGGGGCAAGAGACCCAGTACTTC.

V is TRBV5-4 and J is TRBJ1-2, with TRBD1 identical over 10 bases. The CDR3 has 15 amino acids. Per germline, CDR1 SGHNT and CDR2 YYREEE (reference sequence). Trimming took 4 bases from V and 4 from J; bases not matched to a gene: 7. The CDR3 loop reads CASSADRGGVYGYTF. The CDR3 DNA reads TGTGCCAGCAGCGCGGACAGGGGGGGCGTCTATGGCTACACCTTC.

V gene TRBV20-1 combines with J gene TRBJ2-7, with TRBD2 identical over 7 bases. This CDR3 contains 14 residues. The germline CDR1 and CDR2 sequences are DFQATT and SNEGSKA (reference sequence). V lost 3 bases to trimming and J lost 0 bases; unmatched junction nucleotides: 5. The CDR3 here is CSASPTSFSYEQYF. CDR3 nucleotides: TGCAGTGCTAGTCCGACTAGCTTCTCCTACGAGCAGTACTTC.

This chain joins TRBV5-4 and TRBJ2-7, with 8 bases fitting TRBD1. This CDR3 has 16 amino acids. V shed 3 bases, J shed 5 bases, and the junction held 13 bases outside the gene matches. CDR1 SGHNT and CDR2 YYREEE come from the germline V gene (reference sequence). The CDR3 bases are TGTGCCAGCAGCTACCCCGGACAGGGCCGCGGGGACGAGCAGTACTTC. The encoded protein is CASSYPGQGRGDEQYF.

V gene TRBV5-5 combines with J gene TRBJ2-1, with 13 bases aligning to TRBD2. CDR3 length: 18 amino acids. Germline values: CDR1 SGHKS, CDR2 YYEKEE (reference sequence). J gave up 6 bases and V 4 bases, and 13 bases lay outside the gene matches. The CDR3 sequence: CASSRGLAGEISGNEQFF. The CDR3 DNA follows: TGTGCCAGCAGCCGAGGACTAGCGGGAGAGATATCGGGCAATGAGCAGTTCTTC.

The rearrangement links TRBV3-1 (or the pseudogene TRBV3-2) to TRBJ1-2; D remains ambiguous. CDR3 length: 12 amino acids. Germline V gene data show CDR1 as LGHDT and CDR2 as YNNKEL (reference sequence). V was pared by 2 bases and J by 3 bases, with 4 bases between. CDR3 nucleotides: TGTGCCAGCAGCCAATTCTACTATGGCTACACCTTC. Translation gives CASSQFYYGYTF.

J is TRBJ1-4 and V is TRBV5-1; TRBD1 aligns across 8 bases. Per the germline V gene, CDR1 is SGHRS and CDR2 is YFSETQ. The CDR3 runs to 14 residues. V shed 4 bases, J shed 6 bases, and the junction held 5 bases outside the gene matches. The CDR3 here is CASSIGQGDEKLFF. CDR3 nucleotide sequence: TGCGCCAGCAGCATTGGACAGGGAGATGAAAAACTGTTTTTT.

This clone came up once. The genes are TRBV5-1 and TRBJ2-1, with TRBD2 matching 9 bases. CDR1 SGHRS and CDR2 YFSETQ come from the germline V gene. The CDR3 has 16 amino acids. J was trimmed by 8 bases and V by 4 bases; bases with no gene match: 13. The CDR3 region has the DNA TGCGCCAGCAGCCAAGGAGCGGGAGGAAGAATCTATGAGCAGTTCTTC. As protein: CASSQGAGGRIYEQFF.